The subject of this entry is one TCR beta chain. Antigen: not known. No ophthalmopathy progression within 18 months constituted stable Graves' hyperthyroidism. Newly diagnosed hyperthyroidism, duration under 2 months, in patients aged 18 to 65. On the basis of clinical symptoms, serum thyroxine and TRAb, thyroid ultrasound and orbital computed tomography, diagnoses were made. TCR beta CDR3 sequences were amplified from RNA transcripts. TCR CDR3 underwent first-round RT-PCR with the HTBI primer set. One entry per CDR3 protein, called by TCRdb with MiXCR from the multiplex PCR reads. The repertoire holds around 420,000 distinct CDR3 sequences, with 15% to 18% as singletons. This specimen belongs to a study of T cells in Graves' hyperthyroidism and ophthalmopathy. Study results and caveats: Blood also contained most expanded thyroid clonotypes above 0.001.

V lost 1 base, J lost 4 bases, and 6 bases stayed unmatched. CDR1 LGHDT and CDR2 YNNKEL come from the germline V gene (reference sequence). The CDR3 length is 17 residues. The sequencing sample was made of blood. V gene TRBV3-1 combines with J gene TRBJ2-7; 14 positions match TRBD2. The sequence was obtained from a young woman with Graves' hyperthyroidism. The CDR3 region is CASSQGLAGGPGYEQYF. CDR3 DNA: TGTGCCAGCAGCCAAGGACTAGCGGGGGGGCCAGGGTACGAGCAGTACTTC.